The 28 T cell receptor beta chains reported below all come from one sample, sequenced in a study of cytomegalovirus exposure and HLA in healthy donors. It was with 60 Vbeta and 13 Jbeta primers that the PCR ran. Sequencing was performed with immunoSEQ multiplex PCR; in TCRdb, only in-frame clones are kept and a portion is missing. The sample records 100,000 or so clones, approximately 81% being singletons. What was sequenced was PBMCs. The receptors stem from a male donor in good health and CMV-seropositive.

The chain couples TRBV5-8 to TRBJ1-1; D is undetermined. CDR3 length: 14 residues. Germline V gene data show CDR1 as SGHTS and CDR2 as YDEGEE. V lost 5 bases and J 4 bases, leaving 15 bases between the germline ends. Here the CDR3 reads CASRPRTEGTEAFF. CDR3 DNA: TGTGCCAGCAGACCTCGGACCGAGGGCACTGAAGCTTTCTTT.

As DNA, the CDR3 is TGTGCCAGCAGCTCTATCCGGGGCACAGATACGCAGTATTTT. Its translation is CASSSIRGTDTQYF. The V and J genes are TRBV7-7 and TRBJ2-3, with D unclear. CDR1 is SSHAT and CDR2 is FNYEAQ in the germline V gene (reference sequence). Between the trimmed V and J ends, which lost 4 bases and 1 base, there was a span of 9 bases. The CDR3 is made up of 14 amino acids.

The table lists this clone with a count of one. The chain has TRBV28 and TRBJ2-5; 9 bases match TRBD1. Germline V CDR1 and CDR2: MDHEN, SYDVKM. This CDR3 is 13 amino acids long. Germline trimming cut 6 bases from V and 5 bases from J; bases unmatched to any gene: 4. The CDR3 is CASRNRGQETQYF. CDR3 DNA: TGTGCCAGCAGGAACAGGGGGCAGGAGACCCAGTACTTC.

This clone was detected a few times. In nucleotides, the CDR3 is TGTGCCAGCAGCCAAGAGGCAGGTCCCAACGAGCAGTACTTC. Its protein is CASSQEAGPNEQYF. This chain connects TRBV4-2 to TRBJ2-7; no definite D call. The CDR3 covers 14 residues. Between the trimmed V and J ends, which lost 0 bases and 5 bases, there was a span of 11 bases. The germline CDR1 and CDR2 sequences are LGHNA and YNFKEQ.

This clone was observed a single time. The chain has TRBV7-6 and TRBJ2-7, with 7 nucleotides matching TRBD1. Germline lookup yields CDR1 SGHVS and CDR2 FNYEAQ. There are 14 residues in the CDR3. Germline trimming cut 5 bases from V and 1 base from J; bases unmatched to any gene: 5. This CDR3 reads CASSPQDRSYEQYF. For the CDR3, the DNA is TGTGCCAGCAGCCCCCAGGACAGGTCCTACGAGCAGTACTTC. The full variable domain, in which reference TRBV7-6 and TRBJ2-7 provide the parts outside the CDR3, is GAGVSQSPRYKVTKRGQDVALRCDPISGHVSLYWYRQALGQGPEFLTYFNYEAQQDKSGLPNDRFSAERPEGSISTLTIQRTEQRDSAMYRCASSPQDRSYEQYFGPGTRLTVT.

This chain connects TRBV10-1 to TRBJ2-3, with TRBD2 identical over 7 bases. With 5 bases clipped from V and 0 bases from J, the junction kept 11 bases outside the gene matches. The CDR3 has 17 residues. Germline CDR1 is WNHNN and CDR2 is SYGVQD (reference sequence). This CDR3 reads CASSRGLVGSSTDTQYF. As DNA, the CDR3 is TGCGCCAGCAGTCGCGGACTAGTCGGTTCTAGCACAGATACGCAGTATTTT.

CDR3 in DNA: TGTGCCAGCAGTCCCACAGGGGGGATCTATGAAAAACTGTTTTTT. This translates into CASSPTGGIYEKLFF. The chain links TRBV28 to TRBJ1-4; 8 bases fit TRBD1. The germline gives CDR1 MDHEN, CDR2 SYDVKM. The CDR3 totals 15 residues. Trimming removed 5 bases from V and 6 bases from J; junction bases left unmatched: 8.

The rearrangement links TRBV7-2 to TRBJ1-5; possibly TRBD1 for D (5 bases). The V end lost 0 bases, the J end lost 6 bases, and 9 bases lay between the germline ends. The length of the CDR3 is 14 residues. Germline CDR1 and CDR2: SGHTA and FQGNSA. The CDR3 nucleotides are TGTGCCAGCAGCTTAGCAGGGGAGGGTCAGCCCCAGCATTTT. Its translation is CASSLAGEGQPQHF.

The V gene is TRBV10-3, the J gene TRBJ2-6; 10 nucleotides line up with TRBD1. This CDR3 has 18 residues. The junction had 4 bases not matched to a gene; V was cut back by 2 bases and J by 0 bases. Germline assignment: CDR1 ENHRY and CDR2 SYGVKD. DNA for the CDR3: TGTGCCATCAGTGAGCCGGGACAGGGGACCTCTGGGGCCAACGTCCTGACTTTC. Its protein is CAISEPGQGTSGANVLTF.

A note on this clone: At one end the junction does not follow the germline gene, possibly because of a read error. The chain has TRBV7-9 and TRBJ1-2; TRBD1 aligns across 11 bases. CDR3 length equals 19 residues. Germline-derived CDR1 and CDR2 are SEHNR and FQNEAQ (reference sequence). CDR3 in amino acids: CSSSLASSGQGVFNYGYTF. CDR3 nucleotides: TGTTCCAGCAGCTTAGCGTCGTCGGGACAGGGGGTTTTTAACTATGGCTACACCTTC.

The chain links TRBV4-3 to TRBJ1-6; D perhaps matches TRBD1 (6 bases). This CDR3 has 15 amino acids. V gave up 4 bases and J gave up 10 bases, with 17 bases separating them. In germline, CDR1 is LGHNA, CDR2 YSLEER. The CDR3 loop is CASSPHTGLESPLHF. As DNA, the CDR3 is TGCGCCAGCAGCCCCCACACAGGGTTAGAATCACCCCTCCACTTT.

This chain connects TRBV18 to TRBJ2-2; no reliable D call. CDR1 KGHSH and CDR2 LQKENI come from the germline V gene. This CDR3 spans 13 amino acids. Trimming cost V 4 bases and J 7 bases, with 10 bases left between them. CDR3 sequence: CASSLQGVGELFF. The DNA of the CDR3 is TGTGCCAGCTCACTACAAGGAGTCGGGGAGCTGTTTTTT. The whole variable domain, filled in from reference TRBV18 and TRBJ2-2, reads NAGVMQNPRHLVRRRGQEARLRCSPMKGHSHVYWYRQLPEEGLKFMVYLQKENIIDESGMPKERFSAEFPKEGPSILRIQQVVRGDSAAYFCASSLQGVGELFFGEGSRLTVL.

CDR3 coding DNA: TGTGCCAGCAGTTTTCGGGTATCCGCGAACACCGGGGAGCTGTTTTTT. Translated: CASSFRVSANTGELFF. The rearrangement joins TRBV28 to TRBJ2-2; no clear D. V was pared by 3 bases and J by 0 bases, with 11 bases between. Germline V lookup: CDR1 MDHEN, CDR2 SYDVKM. The CDR3 covers 16 residues.

This sequence joins TRBV2 and TRBJ2-7; 8 nucleotides line up with TRBD1. The V segment lost 6 bases and the J segment 4 bases; nucleotides outside the gene matches: 8. The germline CDR1 and CDR2 sequences are SNHLY and FYNNEI. The CDR3 length is 14 residues. This CDR3 reads CASRLDRVNYEQYF. CDR3 sequence (DNA): TGTGCCAGCAGACTGGACAGGGTTAATTACGAGCAGTACTTC.

The chain combines TRBV7-3 with TRBJ1-2; D is unresolved. This CDR3 is built from 16 residues. V lost 2 bases to trimming and J lost 8 bases, with 21 bases between them. Germline-derived CDR1 and CDR2 are SGHTA and FQGTGA. The CDR3 DNA reads TGTGCCAGCAGCTTAGGTGTGGGCCATGCCCTGTGGGGCTACACCTTC. The encoded protein is CASSLGVGHALWGYTF.

The chain recombines TRBV28 with TRBJ1-6; the D gene is possibly TRBD1 (5 bases). The V and J ends lost 6 bases and 10 bases respectively, with 13 bases between them. The germline CDR1 and CDR2 sequences are MDHEN and SYDVKM. This CDR3 spans 13 amino acids. The CDR3 protein is CASRTGLRSPLHF. CDR3 coding DNA: TGTGCCAGCAGAACAGGCTTACGGTCACCCCTCCACTTT.

The V and J genes are TRBV6-5 and TRBJ1-5; 9 bases fit TRBD1. Germline V gives CDR1 MNHEY, CDR2 SVGAGI. V trimming: 5 bases; J trimming: 2 bases; junction bases outside the gene matches: 4. The CDR3 spans 15 residues. Here the CDR3 reads CASSRDRVGNQPQHF. The CDR3 nucleotides are TGTGCCAGCAGTCGGGACAGGGTAGGCAATCAGCCCCAGCATTTT.

This chain connects TRBV25-1 to TRBJ1-2, with TRBD1 identical over 8 bases. There are 13 residues in the CDR3. Looked up from germline, CDR1 is MGHDK and CDR2 is SYGVNS. Trimming cost V 11 bases and J 4 bases; bases outside gene matches: 9. The DNA of the CDR3 is TGTGCCGTTCAGGGGGCAATTGGCTATGGCTACACCTTC. This translates into CAVQGAIGYGYTF.

The V gene is TRBV7-9, the J gene TRBJ2-7, with D possibly matching TRBD2 (5 bases). The CDR3 runs 15 residues. Germline values: CDR1 SEHNR, CDR2 FQNEAQ (reference sequence). Trimming stripped 1 base from V and 0 bases from J, with 10 bases between. The CDR3 is CASSLDRGLSYEQYF. In DNA form, the CDR3 reads TGTGCCAGCAGCTTAGATCGTGGACTCTCCTACGAGCAGTACTTC.

V and J are TRBV11-2 and TRBJ1-1; 11 bases align to TRBD1. The CDR3 consists of 15 residues. Trimming removed 5 bases from V and 5 bases from J; junction bases left unmatched: 7. Germline V lookup: CDR1 SGHAT, CDR2 FQNNGV. The CDR3 is CASSSTGTGGTEAFF. The CDR3 nucleotides are TGTGCCAGCAGCAGCACCGGGACAGGGGGTACTGAAGCTTTCTTT.

As DNA, the CDR3 is TGCGCCAGCAGCTTCGGGACAGCCTACGAGCAGTACTTC. Protein sequence: CASSFGTAYEQYF. The chain combines TRBV5-1 with TRBJ2-7; 7 bases agree with TRBD1. V lost 2 bases and J lost 2; bases outside the gene matches: 1. CDR1 is SGHRS, CDR2 YFSETQ, per germline. The CDR3 loop spans 13 amino acids.

In nucleotides, the CDR3 is TGCGCCAGCAGCTGGGCCGGCACAGAGGGTTCACCCCTCCACTTT. Translation gives CASSWAGTEGSPLHF. The chain couples TRBV5-1 to TRBJ1-6; D gene unclear. This CDR3 is 15 amino acids long. Trimming shortened V by 3 bases and J by 9 bases, and 16 bases separated the two germline ends. The germline V gene encodes CDR1 SGHRS and CDR2 YFSETQ. Variable domain in full (rest from reference TRBV5-1 and TRBJ1-6): KAGVTQTPRYLIKTRGQQVTLSCSPISGHRSVSWYQQTPGQGLQFLFEYFSETQRNKGNFPGRFSGRQFSNSRSEMNVSTLELGDSALYLCASSWAGTEGSPLHFGNGTRLTVT.

This clone turned up a few times. V usage is TRBV6-1 and J usage is TRBJ2-7; 8 nucleotides agree with TRBD1. Trimming removed 5 bases from V and 3 bases from J; junction bases left unmatched: 6. Per germline, CDR1 MNHNS and CDR2 SASEGT. The CDR3 has 14 amino acids. CDR3 sequence (DNA): TGTGCCAGCAGTCCCGGACAGGGACTCTACGAGCAGTACTTC. It is translated as CASSPGQGLYEQYF.

This clone was counted only a few times. This rearrangement joins TRBV4-1 to TRBJ1-2, with TRBD1 matching over 9 bases. Per germline, CDR1 MGHRA and CDR2 YSYEKL. This CDR3 contains 15 residues. V shed 4 bases and J 6 bases; nucleotides not matched to a gene: 9. The CDR3 sequence is CASSRGQGIRDGYTF. CDR3 nucleotide sequence: TGCGCCAGCAGCCGCGGACAGGGGATACGGGATGGCTACACCTTC.

CDR3 nucleotide sequence: TGTGCCAGCAGTGTGAGAAGGGAGCCCGGGGAGCTGTTTTTT. It translates to CASSVRREPGELFF. The chain uses TRBV2 and TRBJ2-2; a possible D gene is TRBD2 (5 bases). Trimming removed 4 bases from V and 6 bases from J, with 12 bases in between. CDR3 length: 14 residues. Germline V gives CDR1 SNHLY, CDR2 FYNNEI.

This clone was seen just once. V usage is TRBV7-9 and J usage is TRBJ1-4; 10 bases line up with TRBD1. Per the germline V gene, CDR1 is SEHNR and CDR2 is FQNEAQ (reference sequence). Losses at the gene ends were 5 bases for V and 7 bases for J; bases not matched to a gene: 7. The CDR3 is 15 amino acids. CDR3 loop: CASSQSRTGGEKLFF. CDR3 bases: TGTGCCAGCAGCCAATCCCGGACAGGGGGTGAAAAACTGTTTTTT.

The V gene is TRBV5-4, the J gene TRBJ2-1; the D call may be TRBD1 or TRBD2 (7 bases each). The CDR3 spans 15 residues. CDR1 is SGHNT and CDR2 is YYREEE in the germline V gene (reference sequence). The chain's CDR3 is CATSRGGPLYNEQFF. The CDR3 DNA reads TGTGCGACCAGCAGGGGGGGGCCCCTCTACAATGAGCAGTTCTTC. The complete variable domain, with remaining parts taken from reference TRBV5-4 and TRBJ2-1, reads ETGVTQSPTHLIKTRGQQVTLRCSSQSGHNTVSWYQQALGQGPQFIFQYYREEENGRGNFPPRFSGLQFPNYSSELNVNALELDDSALYLCATSRGGPLYNEQFFGPGTRLTVL.

The V call is TRBV9, the J call TRBJ1-1, with 9 bases fitting TRBD1. CDR3 length: 15 amino acids. V lost 2 bases and J lost 1; bases outside the gene matches: 3. Germline V gene sequence: CDR1 SGDLS, CDR2 YYNGEE. CDR3 in amino acids: CASSVLDRGNTEAFF. The CDR3 region has the DNA TGTGCCAGCAGCGTTCTGGACAGGGGGAACACTGAAGCTTTCTTT.